What follows describes a single T cell receptor (beta chain). The length of the CDR3 is 19 residues. This sample was taken from a study of early T cells in non-severe SARS-CoV-2 infection. On the study more broadly: Sequenced bulk RNA came from whole blood that was unsorted, and chains were unpaired.

TCRdb reanalysed the 5' RACE reads using MiXCR and keeps one entry per CDR3 protein. The data show tens of thousands of distinct CDR3 sequences, 14% seen once. This clonotype was sampled from an adult who was a healthcare worker with PCR-confirmed SARS-CoV-2 infection or an uninfected control (not recorded which). The V and J genes are TRBV12-2 and TRBJ2-1; the table's D call, TRBD2, was not checked against the DNA. TRBV12-2 is a pseudogene segment. This specimen was whole blood, taken at baseline. CDR3 amino acids: CASRPTGLAGVVPYNEQFF. The CDR3 DNA reads as TGTGCAAGTCGCCCTACGGGACTAGCGGGAGTTGTTCCCTACAATGAGCAGTTCTTC.